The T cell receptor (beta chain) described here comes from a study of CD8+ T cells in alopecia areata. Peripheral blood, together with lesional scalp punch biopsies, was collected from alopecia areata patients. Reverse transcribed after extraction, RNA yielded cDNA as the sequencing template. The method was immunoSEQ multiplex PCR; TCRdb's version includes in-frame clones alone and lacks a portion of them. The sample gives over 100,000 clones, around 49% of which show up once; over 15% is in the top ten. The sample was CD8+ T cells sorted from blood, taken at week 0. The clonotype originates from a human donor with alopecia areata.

CDR3 sequence (DNA): TGTGCCAGCAGCTTAGGCAGCGCTAACTATGGCTACACCTTC. It codes for CASSLGSANYGYTF. J is TRBJ1-2 and V is TRBV7-9; no definite D call. V was shortened by 1 base and J by 0 bases, with 6 bases between the two germline ends. The germline gives CDR1 SEHNR, CDR2 FQNEAQ (reference sequence). This CDR3 is built from 14 residues.